The source of this T cell receptor beta chain is a study of T-cell memory formation after mild COVID-19. MiXCR, applied by TCRdb to the 5' RACE reads, yields one record per CDR3 protein. The data hold about 180,000 distinct CDR3 sequences, with roughly 17% observed a single time. In its sample, this clonotype was seen a few times. The CDR3 is 15 amino acids. CDR1 is SGHRS, CDR2 YFSETQ, per germline. Trimming stripped 2 bases from V and 4 bases from J, with 15 bases between. The chain is built from TRBV5-1 and TRBJ2-5; a possible D gene is TRBD1 (7 bases). The sequence came from an adult woman who had mild COVID-19 (a few samples of this study predate the infection). Cell type and time point are not known. The sample consisted of PBMCs or a T cell subset sorted from them (not recorded which). The CDR3 here is CASSLNRGGGETQYF. In DNA form, the CDR3 reads TGCGCCAGCAGCTTAAACAGGGGAGGAGGAGAGACCCAGTACTTC.